Listed here are 24 T cell receptor beta chains from one sample, sequenced in a study of blood T cell repertoires in COVID-19. Produced via immunoSEQ multiplex PCR; TCRdb's table is partial and in-frame only. The sample lists about 210,000 clones, 83% occurring once. The source material was peripheral blood. Source of these receptors: a middle-aged woman with active or convalescent COVID-19.

The rearrangement uses TRBV21-1 and TRBJ2-1; the DNA was not compared with TRBD1, the D call given in the table. TRBV21-1 is designated a pseudogene. This CDR3 has 15 residues. The CDR3 here is CASSKVTGGYNEQFF. CDR3 DNA sequence: TGTGCCAGCAGCAAAGTAACAGGGGGATACAATGAGCAGTTCTTC.

The chain is built from TRBV2 and TRBJ1-2; maybe TRBD1 (6 bases). V was shortened by 3 bases and J by 4 bases, with 15 bases between the two germline ends. Looked up from germline, CDR1 is SNHLY and CDR2 is FYNNEI. This CDR3 region has 15 residues. This CDR3 reads CASSDGGGRSYGYTF. For the CDR3, the DNA is TGTGCCAGCAGTGACGGGGGGGGCAGAAGCTATGGCTACACCTTC.

The chain couples TRBV15 to TRBJ2-7; TRBD1 matches 9 bases. Germline V gene data show CDR1 as LNHNV and CDR2 as YYDKDF (reference sequence). The CDR3 totals 16 residues. The trim removed 4 bases at V and 6 bases at J, leaving 13 bases unmatched. The CDR3 DNA reads as TGTGCCACCAGCAAGCGACCGGGACAGGGTTCGTTCGAGCAGTACTTC. Translated: CATSKRPGQGSFEQYF.

This chain links TRBV4-3 with TRBJ1-1; maybe TRBD1 (5 bases). Trimming cost V 0 bases and J 5 bases, with 13 bases left between them. Germline-derived CDR1 and CDR2 are LGHNA and YSLEER. The CDR3 has 15 residues. The CDR3 sequence: CASSQDRRGGTEAFF. The CDR3 DNA follows: TGCGCCAGCAGCCAAGATCGTCGGGGGGGGACTGAAGCTTTCTTT.

The genes are TRBV2 and TRBJ1-1; 7 bases fit TRBD1. The CDR3 consists of 14 residues. Trimming took 5 bases from V and 5 from J; bases not matched to a gene: 8. Germline V gene lookup returns CDR1 SNHLY and CDR2 FYNNEI. This CDR3 reads CASSFRDRVTEAFF. The DNA of the CDR3 is TGTGCCAGCAGTTTCCGGGACAGAGTAACTGAAGCTTTCTTT.

The rearrangement joins TRBV11-3 to TRBJ2-5; TRBD2 matches at 7 bases. The CDR3 is 15 amino acids. CDR1 is SGHNT and CDR2 is YENEEA in the germline V gene. With V trimmed by 5 bases and J by 4 bases, 10 bases remained unmatched. The CDR3 sequence is CASSPLFGGGETQYF. As DNA, the CDR3 is TGTGCCAGCAGCCCCCTTTTTGGGGGGGGAGAGACCCAGTACTTC.

The V gene is TRBV23-1, the J gene TRBJ2-5; tentatively, D is TRBD1 (6 bases). TRBV23-1 falls under the ORF class, with uncertain function. V was shortened by 1 base and J by 5 bases, with 11 bases between the two germline ends. This CDR3 is built from 14 residues. The CDR3 is CASSQWGLRETQYF. The CDR3 DNA is TGCGCCAGCAGTCAATGGGGGCTAAGGGAGACCCAGTACTTC.

The chain is built from TRBV7-9 and TRBJ1-5; TRBD1 is a possible D gene (5 bases). The length of the CDR3 is 17 residues. The germline gives CDR1 SEHNR, CDR2 FQNEAQ (reference sequence). The V end was cut by 4 bases, the J end by 3 bases, with 19 bases between. CDR3 residues: CASSSLPGWSDNQPQHF. The CDR3 DNA reads as TGTGCCAGCAGCTCGCTTCCAGGGTGGAGTGACAATCAGCCCCAGCATTTT.

V and J are TRBV7-3 and TRBJ1-2; D not resolved. V was clipped by 3 bases and J by 3 bases, with 14 bases between them. The CDR3 length is 15 residues. The V gene's germline CDR1 is SGHTA and CDR2 FQGTGA. CDR3 sequence reads: CASSLIGGADYGYTF. DNA for the CDR3: TGTGCCAGCAGCTTGATCGGCGGCGCTGACTATGGCTACACCTTC.

The CDR3 loop is CAWTPTESGNTIYF. The CDR3, as DNA: TGTGCCTGGACCCCCACAGAATCTGGAAACACCATATATTTT. The chain employs TRBV30 and TRBJ1-3; D ambiguous. From germline, CDR1 is GTSNPN and CDR2 SVGIG (reference sequence). V shed 4 bases and J shed 1 base, with 11 bases lying between them. CDR3 length: 14 amino acids.

The rearrangement links TRBV7-9 to TRBJ1-5; TRBD1 matches 7 bases. Germline trimming cut 5 bases from V and 8 bases from J; bases unmatched to any gene: 12. Germline V gives CDR1 SEHNR, CDR2 FQNEAQ (reference sequence). This CDR3 spans 15 amino acids. The chain's CDR3 is CASSLGGGQLEPQHF. In DNA, the CDR3 is TGTGCCAGCAGCCTTGGAGGGGGACAGCTGGAGCCCCAGCATTTT.

A single count supports this clone. The chain carries TRBV3-1 (or the pseudogene TRBV3-2) and TRBJ1-5; no firm D call. CDR3 length: 16 residues. V was clipped by 4 bases and J by 6 bases, with 19 bases between them. Per the germline V gene, CDR1 is LGHDT and CDR2 is YNNKEL (reference sequence). The chain's CDR3 is CASSPRTGEMGQPQHF. In DNA form, the CDR3 reads TGTGCCAGCAGCCCCCGGACTGGGGAGATGGGTCAGCCCCAGCATTTT.

The gene calls are TRBV14 and TRBJ2-1, with TRBD1 identical over 8 bases. The length of the CDR3 is 16 residues. The germline V gene has CDR1 SGHDN and CDR2 FVKESK. The trim removed 3 bases at V and 4 bases at J, leaving 8 bases unmatched. The CDR3 DNA follows: TGTGCCAGCAGCCAGGAGGGCAGGGGGCCATACAATGAGCAGTTCTTC. It is translated as CASSQEGRGPYNEQFF. Using reference TRBV14 and TRBJ2-1 for the parts outside the CDR3, the full variable domain is EAGVTQFPSHSVIEKGQTVTLRCDPISGHDNLYWYRRVMGKEIKFLLHFVKESKQDESGMPNNRFLAERTGGTYSTLKVQPAELEDSGVYFCASSQEGRGPYNEQFFGPGTRLTVL.

The rearrangement links TRBV10-3 to TRBJ2-1; 10 bases are shared with TRBD2. Trimming took 10 bases from V and 0 from J; bases not matched to a gene: 12. The germline V gene has CDR1 ENHRY and CDR2 SYGVKD. This CDR3 spans 17 amino acids. The CDR3 region has the DNA TGTGCCACACTGGCCCTAGCGGGAGACTCCTCCTACAATGAGCAGTTCTTC. Protein product: CATLALAGDSSYNEQFF.

J is TRBJ1-4 and V is TRBV21-1; the table names TRBD1, a call not compared with the DNA. TRBV21-1 is a known pseudogene. The CDR3 loop spans 17 amino acids. The CDR3 region is CASSPRTGNLTNEKLFF. CDR3 in DNA: TGTGCCAGCAGCCCCCGGACAGGGAATTTAACTAATGAAAAACTGTTTTTT.

This clone showed up just once. The chain links TRBV5-1 to TRBJ2-7, with TRBD2 matching over 8 bases. Germline trimming cut 4 bases from V and 3 bases from J; bases unmatched to any gene: 18. The CDR3 covers 18 residues. CDR1 and CDR2 from the germline V gene are SGHRS and YFSETQ. CDR3 nucleotides: TGCGCCAGCAGCCGGGGGGGCCGACTAGAGGGGCATGGCTACGAGCAGTACTTC. It yields the protein CASSRGGRLEGHGYEQYF.

The CDR3: CASSHGTGGFLAYEQYF. The DNA for the CDR3 is TGCGCCAGCAGCCACGGGACAGGGGGCTTCCTAGCCTACGAGCAGTACTTC. The gene calls are TRBV4-1 and TRBJ2-7; TRBD1 aligns across 12 bases. The V and J ends lost 3 bases and 2 bases, in that order; junction bases with no gene match: 8. The CDR3 extends over 17 amino acids. Germline lookup yields CDR1 MGHRA and CDR2 YSYEKL.

The rearrangement links TRBV5-6 to TRBJ2-6; 13 bases match TRBD2. V was clipped by 2 bases and J by 4 bases; unmatched bases: 6. Germline CDR1 reads SGHDT; CDR2 reads YYEEEE. The CDR3 runs to 18 residues. In DNA form, the CDR3 reads TGTGCCAGCAGCTTAGGACTAGCGGGAGTCTCGGGGGCCAACGTCCTGACTTTC. It specifies CASSLGLAGVSGANVLTF.

Concerning this clone itself: A junction boundary mismatches the germline segment, possibly from a read error. The chain carries TRBV6-1 and TRBJ1-5; D is perhaps TRBD1 (5 bases). The CDR3 runs to 15 residues. The germline CDR1 and CDR2 sequences are MNHNS and SASEGT. CDR3 protein: CASREDSFSNQPQHF. CDR3 bases: TGTGCCAGCAGGGAAGACAGTTTTAGCAATCAGCCCCAGCATTTT.

V and J are TRBV5-1 and TRBJ1-1; 9 bases agree with TRBD1. The V gene's germline CDR1 is SGHRS and CDR2 YFSETQ. The trim removed 3 bases at V and 1 base at J, leaving 7 bases unmatched. There are 16 residues in the CDR3. CDR3 nucleotide sequence: TGCGCCAGCAGCTGGGACAGGGTTCTGGGGAACACTGAAGCTTTCTTT. Amino acid sequence: CASSWDRVLGNTEAFF.

The chain uses TRBV28 and TRBJ1-6; unclear D gene. The germline gives CDR1 MDHEN, CDR2 SYDVKM. The CDR3 runs 15 residues. V was cut by 5 bases and J by 5 bases, with 13 bases left in between. The CDR3 DNA reads TGTGCCAGCAGTACTCAACAACTAAATAATTCACCCCTCCACTTT. Translation: CASSTQQLNNSPLHF.

The rearrangement links TRBV13 to TRBJ2-3; TRBD2 agrees at 11 bases. Unmatched junction bases numbered 10, after V lost 7 bases and J lost 7 bases. CDR3 length: 15 residues. The V gene's germline CDR1 is PRHDT and CDR2 FYEKMQ (reference sequence). CDR3 residues: CASNRPGLAVNTQYF. The CDR3 DNA is TGTGCCAGCAACCGTCCGGGACTAGCGGTAAATACGCAGTATTTT.

J is TRBJ2-7 and V is TRBV24-1, with 10 bases aligning to TRBD1. Germline V gene sequence: CDR1 KGHDR, CDR2 SFDVKD. The V segment lost 4 bases and the J segment 3 bases; nucleotides outside the gene matches: 8. The CDR3 extends over 16 amino acids. CDR3 protein: CATSDPSRTGGYEQYF. Here the CDR3 DNA reads TGTGCCACCAGTGACCCCTCTCGGACAGGGGGCTACGAGCAGTACTTC.

The CDR3 bases are TGTGCCAGCAGCGCACTGACAGGGACAGATACGCAGTATTTT. Protein product: CASSALTGTDTQYF. This chain connects TRBV9 to TRBJ2-3; TRBD1 matches 7 bases. Per germline, CDR1 SGDLS and CDR2 YYNGEE. The CDR3 runs to 14 residues. The ends lost 3 bases at V and 3 bases at J; junction bases unmatched: 4. Combining the CDR3 with reference TRBV9 and TRBJ2-3 gives the whole variable domain DSGVTQTPKHLITATGQRVTLRCSPRSGDLSVYWYQQSLDQGLQFLIQYYNGEERAKGNILERFSAQQFPDLHSELNLSSLELGDSALYFCASSALTGTDTQYFGPGTRLTVL.